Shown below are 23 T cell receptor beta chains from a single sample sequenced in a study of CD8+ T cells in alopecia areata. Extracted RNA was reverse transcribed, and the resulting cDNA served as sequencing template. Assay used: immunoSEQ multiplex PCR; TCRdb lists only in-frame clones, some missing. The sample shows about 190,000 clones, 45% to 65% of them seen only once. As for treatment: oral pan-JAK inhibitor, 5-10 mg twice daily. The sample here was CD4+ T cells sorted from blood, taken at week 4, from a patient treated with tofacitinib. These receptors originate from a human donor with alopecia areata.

CDR3 amino acids: CASSQTGGTDTQYF. CDR3 DNA sequence: TGCGCCAGCAGCCAAACAGGGGGCACAGATACGCAGTATTTT. The chain recombines TRBV4-1 with TRBJ2-3; 7 nucleotides match TRBD1. CDR1 and CDR2 (germline): MGHRA, YSYEKL. CDR3 length: 14 amino acids. V shed 2 bases, J shed 1 base, and the junction held 0 bases outside the gene matches.

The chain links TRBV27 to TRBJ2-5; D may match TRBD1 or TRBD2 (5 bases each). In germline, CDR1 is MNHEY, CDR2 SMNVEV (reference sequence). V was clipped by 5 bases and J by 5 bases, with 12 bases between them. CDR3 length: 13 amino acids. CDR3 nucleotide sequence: TGTGCCAGCAGTCCTTGGGGGTTGGAGACCCAGTACTTC. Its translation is CASSPWGLETQYF.

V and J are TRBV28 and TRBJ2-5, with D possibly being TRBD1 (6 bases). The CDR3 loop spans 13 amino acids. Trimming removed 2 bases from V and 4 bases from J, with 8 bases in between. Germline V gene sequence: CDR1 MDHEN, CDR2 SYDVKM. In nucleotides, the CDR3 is TGTGCCAGCAGTTTAGCGGACAGAGAGACCCAGTACTTC. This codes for CASSLADRETQYF.

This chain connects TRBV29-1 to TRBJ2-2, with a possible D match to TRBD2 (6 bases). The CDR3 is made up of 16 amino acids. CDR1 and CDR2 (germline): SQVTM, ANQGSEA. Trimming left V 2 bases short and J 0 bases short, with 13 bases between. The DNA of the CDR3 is TGCAGCGTTGAACCGTGGAGGGACTCGAACACCGGGGAGCTGTTTTTT. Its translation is CSVEPWRDSNTGELFF.

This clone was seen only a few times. The CDR3, as DNA: TGTGCCTGGAGACGACTTATGAACACTGAAGCTTTCTTT. Translated, it gives CAWRRLMNTEAFF. This chain uses TRBV30 with TRBJ1-1; D call uncertain. This CDR3 region has 13 residues. V was cut by 3 bases and J by 0 bases, with 8 bases left in between. Germline V gene lookup returns CDR1 GTSNPN and CDR2 SVGIG (reference sequence).

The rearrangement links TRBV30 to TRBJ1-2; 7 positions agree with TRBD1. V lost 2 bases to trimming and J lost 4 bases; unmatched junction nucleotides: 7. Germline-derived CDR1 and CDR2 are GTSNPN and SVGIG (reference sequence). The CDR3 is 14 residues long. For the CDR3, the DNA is TGTGCCTGGAGTTTAACAGGGGCAGGCTATGGCTACACCTTC. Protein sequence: CAWSLTGAGYGYTF.

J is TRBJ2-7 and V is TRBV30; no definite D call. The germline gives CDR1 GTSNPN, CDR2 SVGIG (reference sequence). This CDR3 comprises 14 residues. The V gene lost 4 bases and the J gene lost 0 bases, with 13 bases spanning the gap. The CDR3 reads CAWKVSGRSYEQYF. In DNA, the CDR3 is TGTGCCTGGAAAGTTTCGGGCCGCTCCTACGAGCAGTACTTC.

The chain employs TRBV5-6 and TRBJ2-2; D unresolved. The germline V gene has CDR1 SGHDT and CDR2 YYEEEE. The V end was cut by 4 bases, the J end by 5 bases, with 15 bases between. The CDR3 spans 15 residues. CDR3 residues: CASSPRPRATGELFF. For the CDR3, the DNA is TGTGCCAGCAGCCCGAGGCCCAGAGCTACCGGGGAGCTGTTTTTT.

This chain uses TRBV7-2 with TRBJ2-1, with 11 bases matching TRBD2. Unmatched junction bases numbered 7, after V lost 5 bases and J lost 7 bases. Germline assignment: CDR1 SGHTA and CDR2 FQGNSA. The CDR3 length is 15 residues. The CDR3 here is CASSQGLAVGNEQFF. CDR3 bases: TGTGCCAGCAGCCAGGGACTAGCGGTGGGGAATGAGCAGTTCTTC.

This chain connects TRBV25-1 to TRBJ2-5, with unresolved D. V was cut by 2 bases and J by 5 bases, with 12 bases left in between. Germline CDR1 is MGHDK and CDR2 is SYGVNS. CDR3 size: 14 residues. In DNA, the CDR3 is TGTGCCAGCAGTGAAGTAAGAGTGATCGAGACCCAGTACTTC. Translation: CASSEVRVIETQYF.

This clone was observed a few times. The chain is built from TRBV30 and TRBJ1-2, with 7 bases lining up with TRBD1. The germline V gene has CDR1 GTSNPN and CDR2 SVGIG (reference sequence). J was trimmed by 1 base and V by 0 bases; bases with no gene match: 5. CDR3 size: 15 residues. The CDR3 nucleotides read TGTGCCTGGAGTGTAAGACAGGGAATTAACTATGGCTACACCTTC. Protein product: CAWSVRQGINYGYTF.

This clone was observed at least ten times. The CDR3 nucleotides are TGTGCCAGCTCACCAGCCGGGGGGCTGGAGCAGTACTTC. This encodes CASSPAGGLEQYF. V and J are TRBV18 and TRBJ2-7, with TRBD2 as a possible D gene (7 bases). Trimming left V 2 bases short and J 7 bases short, with 12 bases between. The CDR3 has 13 residues. Germline V gene sequence: CDR1 KGHSH, CDR2 LQKENI.

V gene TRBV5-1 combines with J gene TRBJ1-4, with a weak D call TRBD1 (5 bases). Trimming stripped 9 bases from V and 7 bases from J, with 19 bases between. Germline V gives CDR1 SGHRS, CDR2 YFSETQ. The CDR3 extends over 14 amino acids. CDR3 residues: CANKIGVLSEKLFF. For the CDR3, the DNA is TGCGCCAACAAGATAGGGGTTCTCAGTGAAAAACTGTTTTTT.

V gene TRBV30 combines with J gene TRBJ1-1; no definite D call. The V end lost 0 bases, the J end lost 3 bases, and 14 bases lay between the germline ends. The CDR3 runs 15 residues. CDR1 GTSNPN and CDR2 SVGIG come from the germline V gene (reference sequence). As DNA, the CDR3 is TGTGCCTGGAGTGTTTTGTCGTCGAGCTACACTGAAGCTTTCTTT. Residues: CAWSVLSSSYTEAFF.

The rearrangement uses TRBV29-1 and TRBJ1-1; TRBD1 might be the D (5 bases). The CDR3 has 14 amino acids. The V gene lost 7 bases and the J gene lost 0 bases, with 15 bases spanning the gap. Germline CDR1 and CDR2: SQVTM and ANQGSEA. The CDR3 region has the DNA TGCAGCGCCTGGAGGGGAACGGTGAACACTGAAGCTTTCTTT. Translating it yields CSAWRGTVNTEAFF.

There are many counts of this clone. The CDR3 spells CASAALKPDTQYF. In DNA form, the CDR3 reads TGTGCCAGCGCGGCACTTAAACCAGATACGCAGTATTTT. This chain joins TRBV28 and TRBJ2-3; no reliable D call. The CDR3 has 13 residues. The germline gives CDR1 MDHEN, CDR2 SYDVKM. Trimming removed 8 bases at V and 4 bases at J, with 13 bases between.

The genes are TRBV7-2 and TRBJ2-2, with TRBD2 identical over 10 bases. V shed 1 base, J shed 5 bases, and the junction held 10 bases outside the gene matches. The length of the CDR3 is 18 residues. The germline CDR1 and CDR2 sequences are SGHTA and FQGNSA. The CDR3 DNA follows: TGTGCCAGCAGCTTAGGGGTACTAGCGGGACGATTGACCGGGGAGCTGTTTTTT. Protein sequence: CASSLGVLAGRLTGELFF.

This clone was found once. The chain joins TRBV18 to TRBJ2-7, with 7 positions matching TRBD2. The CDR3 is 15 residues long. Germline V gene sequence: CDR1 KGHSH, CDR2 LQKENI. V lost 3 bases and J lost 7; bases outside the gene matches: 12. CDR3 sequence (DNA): TGTGCCAGCTCACCCCCACTGCTAGCGGCTCGAGAGCAGTACTTC. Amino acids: CASSPPLLAAREQYF.

CDR3 amino acids: CASRYGTGNTGELFF. As DNA, the CDR3 is TGCGCCAGCAGATACGGGACAGGGAACACCGGGGAGCTGTTTTTT. V and J are TRBV5-1 and TRBJ2-2; 8 bases align to TRBD1. Germline loops: CDR1 SGHRS, CDR2 YFSETQ. V trimming: 5 bases; J trimming: 1 base; junction bases outside the gene matches: 4. The CDR3 runs to 15 residues.

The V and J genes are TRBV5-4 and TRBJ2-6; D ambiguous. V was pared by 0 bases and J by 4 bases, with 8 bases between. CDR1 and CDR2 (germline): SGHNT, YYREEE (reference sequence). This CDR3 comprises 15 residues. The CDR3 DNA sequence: TGTGCCAGCAGCTTGGCGGATGCCGGGGCCAACGTCCTGACTTTC. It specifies CASSLADAGANVLTF.

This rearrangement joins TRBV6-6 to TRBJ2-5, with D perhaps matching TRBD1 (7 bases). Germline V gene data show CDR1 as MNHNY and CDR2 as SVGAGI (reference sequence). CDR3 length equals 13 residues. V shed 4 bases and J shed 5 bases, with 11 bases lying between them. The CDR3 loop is CASSSAGGETQYF. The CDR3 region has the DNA TGTGCCAGCAGTTCCGCAGGGGGGGAGACCCAGTACTTC.

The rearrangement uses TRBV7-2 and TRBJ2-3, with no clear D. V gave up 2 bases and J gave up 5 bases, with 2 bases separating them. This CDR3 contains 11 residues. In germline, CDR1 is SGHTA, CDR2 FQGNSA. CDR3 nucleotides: TGTGCCAGCAGCTTAAGAGATACGCAGTATTTT. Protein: CASSLRDTQYF. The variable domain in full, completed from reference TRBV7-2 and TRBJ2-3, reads GAGVSQSPSNKVTEKGKDVELRCDPISGHTALYWYRQSLGQGLEFLIYFQGNSAPDKSGLPSDRFSAERTGGSVSTLTIQRTQQEDSAVYLCASSLRDTQYFGPGTRLTVL.

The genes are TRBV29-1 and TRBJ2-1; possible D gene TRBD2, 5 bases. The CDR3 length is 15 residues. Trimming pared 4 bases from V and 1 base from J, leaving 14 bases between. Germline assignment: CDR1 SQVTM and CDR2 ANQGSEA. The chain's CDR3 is CSVGSSGDSYNEQFF. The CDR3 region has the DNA TGCAGCGTTGGGTCGAGCGGAGATTCCTACAATGAGCAGTTCTTC.